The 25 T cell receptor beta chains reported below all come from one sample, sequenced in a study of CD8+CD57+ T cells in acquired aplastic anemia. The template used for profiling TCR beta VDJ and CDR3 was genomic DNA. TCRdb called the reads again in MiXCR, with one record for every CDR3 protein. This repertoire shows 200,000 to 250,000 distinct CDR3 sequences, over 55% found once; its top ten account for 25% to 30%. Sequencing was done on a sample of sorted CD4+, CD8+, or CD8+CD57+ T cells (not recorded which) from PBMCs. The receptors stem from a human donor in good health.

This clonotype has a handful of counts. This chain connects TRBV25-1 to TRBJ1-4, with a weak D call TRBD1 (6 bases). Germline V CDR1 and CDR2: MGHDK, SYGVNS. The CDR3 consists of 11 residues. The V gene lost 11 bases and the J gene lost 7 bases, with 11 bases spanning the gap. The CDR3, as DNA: TGTGCCTCACAGGGAGGTGAAAAACTGTTTTTT. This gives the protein CASQGGEKLFF.

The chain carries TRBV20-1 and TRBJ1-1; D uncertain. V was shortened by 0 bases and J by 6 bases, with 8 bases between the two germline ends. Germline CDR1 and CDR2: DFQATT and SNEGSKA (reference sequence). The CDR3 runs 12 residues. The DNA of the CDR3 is TGCAGTGCTAGAGATGCCCCTCCTGAAGCTTTCTTT. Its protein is CSARDAPPEAFF.

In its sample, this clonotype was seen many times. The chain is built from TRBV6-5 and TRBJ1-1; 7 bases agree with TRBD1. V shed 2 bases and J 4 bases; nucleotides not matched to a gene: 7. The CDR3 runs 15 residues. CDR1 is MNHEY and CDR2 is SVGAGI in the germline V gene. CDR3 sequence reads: CASSYVGAGGTEAFF. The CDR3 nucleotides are TGTGCCAGCAGTTACGTTGGGGCAGGGGGCACTGAAGCTTTCTTT.

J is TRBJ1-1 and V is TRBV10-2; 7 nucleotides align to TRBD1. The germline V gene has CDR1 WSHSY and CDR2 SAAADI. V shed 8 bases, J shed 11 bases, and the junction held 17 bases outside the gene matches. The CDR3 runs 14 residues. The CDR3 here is CASRKGGQGDSAFF. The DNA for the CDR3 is TGCGCCAGCCGAAAAGGGGGGCAGGGGGATTCGGCTTTCTTT.

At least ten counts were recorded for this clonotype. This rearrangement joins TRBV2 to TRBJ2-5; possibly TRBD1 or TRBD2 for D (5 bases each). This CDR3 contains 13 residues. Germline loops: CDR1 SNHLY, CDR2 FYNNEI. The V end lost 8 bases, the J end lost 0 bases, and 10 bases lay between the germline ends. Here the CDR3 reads CASLGRNQETQYF. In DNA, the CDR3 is TGTGCCAGCCTGGGACGCAACCAAGAGACCCAGTACTTC.

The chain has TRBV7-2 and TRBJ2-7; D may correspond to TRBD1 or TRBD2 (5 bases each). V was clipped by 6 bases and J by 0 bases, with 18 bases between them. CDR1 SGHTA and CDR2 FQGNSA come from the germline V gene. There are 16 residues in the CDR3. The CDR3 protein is CASSLNPGRVSYEQYF. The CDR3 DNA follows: TGTGCCAGCAGTTTAAACCCGGGACGGGTCTCCTACGAGCAGTACTTC.

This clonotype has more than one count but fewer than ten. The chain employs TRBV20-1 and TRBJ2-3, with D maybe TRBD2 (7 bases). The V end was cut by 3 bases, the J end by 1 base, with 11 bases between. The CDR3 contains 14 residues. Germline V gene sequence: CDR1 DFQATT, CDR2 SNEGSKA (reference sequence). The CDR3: CSARGRGGTDTQYF. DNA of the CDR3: TGCAGTGCTAGGGGGAGGGGGGGCACAGATACGCAGTATTTT.

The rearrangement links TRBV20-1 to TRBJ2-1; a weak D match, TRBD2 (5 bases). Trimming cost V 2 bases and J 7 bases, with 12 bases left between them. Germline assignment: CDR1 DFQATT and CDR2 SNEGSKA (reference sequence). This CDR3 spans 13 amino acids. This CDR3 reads CSARRRVNNEQFF. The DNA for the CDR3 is TGCAGTGCTAGACGGCGGGTGAATAATGAGCAGTTCTTC.

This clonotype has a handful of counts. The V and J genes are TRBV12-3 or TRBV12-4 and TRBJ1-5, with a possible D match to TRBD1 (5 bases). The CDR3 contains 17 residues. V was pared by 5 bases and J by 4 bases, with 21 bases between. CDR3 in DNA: TGTGCCAGCAGTCCACTCCTTGGGGGATATGTGAATCAGCCCCAGCATTTT. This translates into CASSPLLGGYVNQPQHF.

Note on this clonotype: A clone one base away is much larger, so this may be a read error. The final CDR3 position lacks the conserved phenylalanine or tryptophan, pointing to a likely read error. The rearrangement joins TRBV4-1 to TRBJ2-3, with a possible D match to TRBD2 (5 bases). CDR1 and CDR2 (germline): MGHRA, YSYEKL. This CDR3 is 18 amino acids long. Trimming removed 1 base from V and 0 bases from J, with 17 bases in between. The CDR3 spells CASSQVLRFTGSTDTQYC. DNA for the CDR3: TGCGCCAGCAGCCAAGTACTACGGTTCACGGGAAGCACAGATACGCAGTATTGT.

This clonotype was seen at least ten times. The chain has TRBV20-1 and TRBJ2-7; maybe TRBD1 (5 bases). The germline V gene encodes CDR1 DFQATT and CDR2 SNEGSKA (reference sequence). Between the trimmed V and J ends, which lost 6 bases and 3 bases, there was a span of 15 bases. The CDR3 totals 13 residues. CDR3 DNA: TGCAGTGCCGTGGGGCAGACACTCTACGAGCAGTACTTC. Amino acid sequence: CSAVGQTLYEQYF.

The CDR3: CASSQGVGDSPLHF. CDR3 bases: TGTGCCAGCTCACAGGGAGTGGGGGATTCACCCCTCCACTTT. The chain recombines TRBV18 with TRBJ1-6; TRBD1 might be the D (5 bases). The V end lost 4 bases, the J end lost 8 bases, and 12 bases lay between the germline ends. Germline CDR1 reads KGHSH; CDR2 reads LQKENI. This CDR3 spans 14 amino acids.

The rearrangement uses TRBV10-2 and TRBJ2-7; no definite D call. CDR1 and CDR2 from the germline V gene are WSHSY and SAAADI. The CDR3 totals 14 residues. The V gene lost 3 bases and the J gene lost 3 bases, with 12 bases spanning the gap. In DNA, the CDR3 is TGCGCCAGCAGTGAATCCTGGCTGCGCTACGAGCAGTACTTC. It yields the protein CASSESWLRYEQYF.

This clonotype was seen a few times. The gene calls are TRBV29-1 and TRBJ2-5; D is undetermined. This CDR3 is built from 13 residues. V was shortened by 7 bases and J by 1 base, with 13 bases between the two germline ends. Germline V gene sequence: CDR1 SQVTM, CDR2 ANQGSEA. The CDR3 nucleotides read TGCAGCGGTGGCTTTCCCCCCCAAGAGACCCAGTACTTC. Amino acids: CSGGFPPQETQYF.

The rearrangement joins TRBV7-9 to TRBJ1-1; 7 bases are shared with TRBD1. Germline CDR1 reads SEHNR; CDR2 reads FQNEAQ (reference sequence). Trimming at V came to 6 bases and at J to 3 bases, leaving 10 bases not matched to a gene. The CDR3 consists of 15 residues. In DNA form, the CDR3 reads TGTGCCAGCAGTCAAGAAGGGGGCGGGTACACTGAAGCTTTCTTT. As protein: CASSQEGGGYTEAFF.

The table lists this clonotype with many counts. CDR3 sequence: CASSSASGRAVLEQFF. The CDR3 region has the DNA TGTGCCAGCAGCTCCGCTAGCGGGAGGGCCGTATTAGAGCAGTTCTTC. The V gene is TRBV5-5, the J gene TRBJ2-1, with 12 bases fitting TRBD2. CDR3 length equals 16 residues. Germline CDR1 and CDR2: SGHKS and YYEKEE (reference sequence). Germline trimming cut 3 bases from V and 10 bases from J; bases unmatched to any gene: 11.

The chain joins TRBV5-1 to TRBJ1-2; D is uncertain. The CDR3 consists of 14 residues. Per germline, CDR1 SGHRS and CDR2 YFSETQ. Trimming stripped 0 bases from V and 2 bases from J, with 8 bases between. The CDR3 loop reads CASSLEAGNYGYTF. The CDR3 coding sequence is TGCGCCAGCAGCTTGGAAGCGGGGAACTATGGCTACACCTTC.

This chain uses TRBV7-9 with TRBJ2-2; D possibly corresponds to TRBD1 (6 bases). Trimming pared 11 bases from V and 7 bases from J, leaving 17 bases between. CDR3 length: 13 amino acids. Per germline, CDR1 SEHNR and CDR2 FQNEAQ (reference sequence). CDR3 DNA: TGTGCCCGAGGGGGATGGAGAGGCGGGGAGCTGTTTTTT. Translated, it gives CARGGWRGGELFF.

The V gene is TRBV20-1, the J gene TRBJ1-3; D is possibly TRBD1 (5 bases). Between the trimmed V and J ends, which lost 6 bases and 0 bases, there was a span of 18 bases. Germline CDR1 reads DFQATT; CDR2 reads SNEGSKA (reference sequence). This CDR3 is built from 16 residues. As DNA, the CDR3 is TGCAGTGCGATCCGGGGCGCACTAAACTCTGGAAACACCATATATTTT. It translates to CSAIRGALNSGNTIYF.

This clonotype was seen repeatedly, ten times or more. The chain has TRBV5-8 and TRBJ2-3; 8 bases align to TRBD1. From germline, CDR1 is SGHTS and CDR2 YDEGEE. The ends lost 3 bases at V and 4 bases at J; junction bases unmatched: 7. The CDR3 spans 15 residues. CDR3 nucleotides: TGTGCCAGCAGCTCCGGGACAGGTTTCCCAGATACGCAGTATTTT. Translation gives CASSSGTGFPDTQYF. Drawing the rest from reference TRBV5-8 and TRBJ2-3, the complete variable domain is EAGVTQSPTHLIKTRGQQATLRCSPISGHTSVYWYQQALGLGLQFLLWYDEGEERNRGNFPPRFSGRQFPNYSSELNVNALELEDSALYLCASSSGTGFPDTQYFGPGTRLTVL.

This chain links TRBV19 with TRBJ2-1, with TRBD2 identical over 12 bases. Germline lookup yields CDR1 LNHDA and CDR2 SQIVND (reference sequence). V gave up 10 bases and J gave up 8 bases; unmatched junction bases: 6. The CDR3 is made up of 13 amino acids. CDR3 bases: TGTGCCATCTCTAGCGGGGGGGCGGATGAGCAGTTCTTC. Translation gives CAISSGGADEQFF.

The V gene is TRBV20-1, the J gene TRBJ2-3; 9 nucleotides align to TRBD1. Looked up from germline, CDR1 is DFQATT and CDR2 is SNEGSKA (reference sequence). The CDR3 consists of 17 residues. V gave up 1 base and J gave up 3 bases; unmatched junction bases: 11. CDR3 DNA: TGCAGTGCTAGAGGGTCCACCGGGACAGGGAGTACAGATACGCAGTATTTT. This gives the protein CSARGSTGTGSTDTQYF.

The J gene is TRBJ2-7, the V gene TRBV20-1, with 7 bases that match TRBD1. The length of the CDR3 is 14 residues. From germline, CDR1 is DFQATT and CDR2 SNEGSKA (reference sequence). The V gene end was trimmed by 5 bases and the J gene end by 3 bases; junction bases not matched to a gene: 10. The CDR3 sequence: CSAPNRDRLYEQYF. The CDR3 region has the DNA TGCAGTGCTCCGAACCGGGACAGACTCTACGAGCAGTACTTC.

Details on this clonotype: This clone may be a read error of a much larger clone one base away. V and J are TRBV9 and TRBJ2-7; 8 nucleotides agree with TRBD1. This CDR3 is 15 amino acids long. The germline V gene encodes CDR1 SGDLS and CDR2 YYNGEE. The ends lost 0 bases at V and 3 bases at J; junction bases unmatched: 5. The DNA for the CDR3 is TGTGCCAGCAGCGTAGCGGCAGGGGGCGTCTACGAGCAGTACTTC. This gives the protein CASSVAAGGVYEQYF.

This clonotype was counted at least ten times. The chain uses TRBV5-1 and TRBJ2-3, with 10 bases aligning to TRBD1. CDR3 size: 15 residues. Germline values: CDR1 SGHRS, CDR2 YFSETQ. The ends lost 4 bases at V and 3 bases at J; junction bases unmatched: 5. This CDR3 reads CASSPGTGETDTQYF. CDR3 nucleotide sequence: TGCGCCAGCAGCCCCGGGACAGGGGAAACAGATACGCAGTATTTT.